A single T cell receptor (beta chain) is shown here with its context. The antigen remains undetermined. These data belong to a study of beta chain features in type 1 diabetes. Study observations and caveats: Fewer junction insertions and more nucleotide deletions appeared in type 1 diabetes patients. Shorter templates may be favored by PCR, equally so in patients and controls.

This CDR3 contains 14 residues. After removal of 6 bases from V and 3 bases from J, the junction contained 8 bases not matched to a gene. The germline V gene has CDR1 MNHNS and CDR2 SASEGT. All of the isolated RNA was reverse transcribed, so expressed TCRB transcripts were sequenced. Assay: immunoSEQ multiplex PCR; the TCRdb copy retains only in-frame clones and omits some. The data contain 900,000 or so clones, around a sixth of them seen just once; the ten biggest clones take up 0.02% to 0.025%. Each of the CD4+ naive, central memory, regulatory and stem cell-like memory populations was sorted via CD45RO/CCR7/CD25/CD127/CD95/CD27.

The origin of this receptor is a young woman in good health. The chain couples TRBV6-1 to TRBJ2-7; TRBD1 matches at 7 bases. The source material was naive CD4+ T cells from blood. The CDR3 reads CASRVGTAIYEQYF. The CDR3 DNA follows: TGTGCCAGCAGGGTAGGGACAGCGATCTACGAGCAGTACTTC.